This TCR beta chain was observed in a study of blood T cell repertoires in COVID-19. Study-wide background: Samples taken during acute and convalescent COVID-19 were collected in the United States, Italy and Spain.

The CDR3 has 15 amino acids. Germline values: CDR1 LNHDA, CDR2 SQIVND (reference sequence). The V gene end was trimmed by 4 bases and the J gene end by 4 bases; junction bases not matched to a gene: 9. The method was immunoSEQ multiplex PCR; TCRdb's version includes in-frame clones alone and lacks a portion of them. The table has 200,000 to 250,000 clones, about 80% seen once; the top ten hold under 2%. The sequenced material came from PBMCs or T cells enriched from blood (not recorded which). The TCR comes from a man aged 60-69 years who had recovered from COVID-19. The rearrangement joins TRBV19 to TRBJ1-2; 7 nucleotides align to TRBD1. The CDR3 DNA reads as TGTGCCAGTAGTACGACAGGGAGGCAAGGCTATGGCTACACCTTC. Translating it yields CASSTTGRQGYGYTF.